This T cell receptor beta chain was recorded in a study of follicular helper T cells after annual influenza vaccination. V lost 6 bases and J lost 9, with 9 bases in between. The CDR3 has 12 residues. The germline V gene encodes CDR1 MNHNS and CDR2 SASEGT. Notes on the study in general: Yearly vaccinations repeatedly recalled conserved clonotypes in ICOS+CD38+ cTfh. Rare clonotypes were missed; only roughly 10-22% of cells gave TCRB.

On this clone itself: Its antigen is as yet unknown.

The repertoire was sequenced with immunoSEQ multiplex PCR; TCRdb's copy has only in-frame clones and lacks some. The sample contains over 25,000 clones, 80% to 90% of which appear only once. The sample's time point: 2014-2015 season, pre-vaccination. The sequencing used CXCR5+ CD38- circulating T follicular helper cells from blood, collected on the day of influenza vaccination. Subset noted: circulating Tfh, non-naive CD4+CXCR5+PD-1+ (ICOS+CD38+ or ICOS-CD38-). The chain carries TRBV6-1 and TRBJ1-6; D is undetermined. This receptor was taken from an adult who received the influenza vaccine. CDR3 DNA: TGTGCCAGCAGCGCCGGTGGTTCACCCCTCCACTTT. It codes for CASSAGGSPLHF.